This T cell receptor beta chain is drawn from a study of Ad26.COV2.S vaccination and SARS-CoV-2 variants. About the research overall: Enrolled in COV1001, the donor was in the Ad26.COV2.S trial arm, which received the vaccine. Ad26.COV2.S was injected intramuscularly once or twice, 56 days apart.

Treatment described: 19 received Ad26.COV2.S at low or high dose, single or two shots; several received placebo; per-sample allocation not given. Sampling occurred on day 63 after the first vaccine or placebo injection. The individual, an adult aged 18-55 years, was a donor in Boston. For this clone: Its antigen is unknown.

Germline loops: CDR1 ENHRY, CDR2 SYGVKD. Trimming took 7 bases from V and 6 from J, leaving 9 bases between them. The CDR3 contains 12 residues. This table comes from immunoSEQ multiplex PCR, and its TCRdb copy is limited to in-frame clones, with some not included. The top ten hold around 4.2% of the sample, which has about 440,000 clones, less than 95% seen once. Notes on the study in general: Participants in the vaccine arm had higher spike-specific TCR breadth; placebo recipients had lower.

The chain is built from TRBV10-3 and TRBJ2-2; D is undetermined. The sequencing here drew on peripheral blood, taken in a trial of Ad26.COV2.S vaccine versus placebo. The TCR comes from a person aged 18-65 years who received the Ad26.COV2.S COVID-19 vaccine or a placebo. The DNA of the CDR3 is TGTGCCATCACCGACAACTCCGGGGAGCTGTTTTTT. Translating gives CAITDNSGELFF.